This passage covers 4 T cell receptor beta chains from one sample sequenced in a study of T cell changes during pregnancy in multiple sclerosis. Profiling relied on immunoSEQ multiplex PCR, and the TCRdb table lists in-frame clones only, not all of them. The sample yields around 97,000 clones, about nine tenths seen once. Material: peripheral blood, obtained in the second trimester of pregnancy. The receptors here all came from a female donor in good health, enrolled as a control in a pregnancy study.

This clone was picked up a small number of times. This sequence joins TRBV6-5 and TRBJ1-6; D gene uncertain. Trimming stripped 0 bases from V and 0 bases from J, with 6 bases between. The CDR3 extends over 16 amino acids. Germline loops: CDR1 MNHEY, CDR2 SVGAGI. The CDR3 protein is CASSYSESSYNSPLHF. CDR3 bases: TGTGCCAGCAGTTACTCGGAGAGCTCCTATAATTCACCCCTCCACTTT.

CDR3 in amino acids: CASSLGSSYNEQFF. The DNA of the CDR3 is TGTGCCAGCAGCTTAGGTAGCTCCTACAATGAGCAGTTCTTC. The chain has TRBV7-6 and TRBJ2-1; D is undetermined. CDR1 is SGHVS, CDR2 FNYEAQ, per germline. The CDR3 is 14 residues long. Trimming pared 1 base from V and 0 bases from J, leaving 4 bases between. Full variable domain (remainder filled in from reference TRBV7-6 and TRBJ2-1): GAGVSQSPRYKVTKRGQDVALRCDPISGHVSLYWYRQALGQGPEFLTYFNYEAQQDKSGLPNDRFSAERPEGSISTLTIQRTEQRDSAMYRCASSLGSSYNEQFFGPGTRLTVL.

V is TRBV19 and J is TRBJ2-1; a weak D match, TRBD1 (6 bases). The germline gives CDR1 LNHDA, CDR2 SQIVND (reference sequence). CDR3 length: 16 amino acids. V dropped 2 bases and J dropped 10 bases, with 21 bases sitting between them. DNA of the CDR3: TGTGCCAGTAGTATAATCGGCGGCAGGGGAGTGGGCGAGCAGTTCTTC. Its translation: CASSIIGGRGVGEQFF.

The chain carries TRBV27 and TRBJ1-4, with D perhaps TRBD1 (6 bases). Germline-derived CDR1 and CDR2 are MNHEY and SMNVEV (reference sequence). This CDR3 region has 15 residues. V was pared by 7 bases and J by 0 bases, with 12 bases between. The CDR3 DNA sequence: TGTGCCAGCACTCCGGGGGGGCCAACTAATGAAAAACTGTTTTTT. Amino acid sequence: CASTPGGPTNEKLFF.